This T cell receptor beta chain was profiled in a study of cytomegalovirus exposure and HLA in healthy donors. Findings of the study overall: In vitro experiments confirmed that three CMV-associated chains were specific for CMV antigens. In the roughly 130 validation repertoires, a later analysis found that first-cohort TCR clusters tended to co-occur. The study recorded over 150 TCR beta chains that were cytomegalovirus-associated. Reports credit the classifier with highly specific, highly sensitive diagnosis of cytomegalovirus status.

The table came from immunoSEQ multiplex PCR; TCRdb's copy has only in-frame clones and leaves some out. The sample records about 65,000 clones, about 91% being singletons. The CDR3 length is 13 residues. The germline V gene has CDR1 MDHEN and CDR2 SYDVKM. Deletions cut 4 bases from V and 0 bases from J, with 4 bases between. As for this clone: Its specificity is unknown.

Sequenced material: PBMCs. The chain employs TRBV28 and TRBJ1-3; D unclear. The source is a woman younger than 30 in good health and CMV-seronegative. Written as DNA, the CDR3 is TGTGCCAGCAGTTCTCCCTCTGGAAACACCATATATTTT. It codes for CASSSPSGNTIYF.